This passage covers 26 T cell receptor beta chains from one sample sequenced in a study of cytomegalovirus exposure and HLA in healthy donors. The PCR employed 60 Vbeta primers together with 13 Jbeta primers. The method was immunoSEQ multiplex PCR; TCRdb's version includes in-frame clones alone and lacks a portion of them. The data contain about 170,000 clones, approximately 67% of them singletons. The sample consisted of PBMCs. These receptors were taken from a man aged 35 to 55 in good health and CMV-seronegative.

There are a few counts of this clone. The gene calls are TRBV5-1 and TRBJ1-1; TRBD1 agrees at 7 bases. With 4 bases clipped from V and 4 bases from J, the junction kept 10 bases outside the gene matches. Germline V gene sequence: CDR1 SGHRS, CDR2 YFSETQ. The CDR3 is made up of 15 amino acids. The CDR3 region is CASSPTGAMSTEAFF. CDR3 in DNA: TGCGCCAGCAGCCCTACAGGGGCTATGAGCACTGAAGCTTTCTTT.

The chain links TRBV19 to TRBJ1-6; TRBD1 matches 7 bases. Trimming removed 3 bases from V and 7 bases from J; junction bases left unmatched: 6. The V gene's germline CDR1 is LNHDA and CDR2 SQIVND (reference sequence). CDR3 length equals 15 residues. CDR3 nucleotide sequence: TGTGCCAGTAGTATCGCGACAGGGTGGAATTCACCCCTCCACTTT. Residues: CASSIATGWNSPLHF.

The CDR3 loop reads CASSLDGQGGYEQYF. In nucleotides, the CDR3 is TGCGCCAGCAGCTTGGACGGACAGGGGGGCTACGAGCAGTACTTC. The chain joins TRBV5-1 to TRBJ2-7; 10 bases line up with TRBD1. The CDR3 loop spans 15 amino acids. CDR1 and CDR2 from the germline V gene are SGHRS and YFSETQ. Unmatched junction bases numbered 3, after V lost 0 bases and J lost 3 bases.

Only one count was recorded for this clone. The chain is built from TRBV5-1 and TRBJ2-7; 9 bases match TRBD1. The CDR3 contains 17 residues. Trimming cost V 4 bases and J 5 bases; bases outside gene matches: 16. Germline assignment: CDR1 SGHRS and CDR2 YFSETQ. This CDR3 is CASSPTVAGQGIDEQYF. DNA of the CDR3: TGCGCCAGCAGCCCCACAGTTGCGGGACAGGGAATTGACGAGCAGTACTTC. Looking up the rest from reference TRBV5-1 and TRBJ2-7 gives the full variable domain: KAGVTQTPRYLIKTRGQQVTLSCSPISGHRSVSWYQQTPGQGLQFLFEYFSETQRNKGNFPGRFSGRQFSNSRSEMNVSTLELGDSALYLCASSPTVAGQGIDEQYFGPGTRLTVT.

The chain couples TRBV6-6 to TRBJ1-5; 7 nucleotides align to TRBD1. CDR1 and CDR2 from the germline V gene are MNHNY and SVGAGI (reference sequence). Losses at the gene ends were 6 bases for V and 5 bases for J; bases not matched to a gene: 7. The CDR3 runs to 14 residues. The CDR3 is CASRMDRRDQPQHF. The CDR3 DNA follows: TGTGCCAGCAGGATGGACAGGAGAGATCAGCCCCAGCATTTT.

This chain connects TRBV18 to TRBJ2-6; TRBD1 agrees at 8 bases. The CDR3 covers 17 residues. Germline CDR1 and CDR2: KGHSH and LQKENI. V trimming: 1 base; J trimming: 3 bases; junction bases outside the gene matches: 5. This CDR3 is CASSPRAGGDGANVLTF. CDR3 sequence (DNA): TGTGCCAGCTCACCACGGGCAGGGGGCGATGGGGCCAACGTCCTGACTTTC.

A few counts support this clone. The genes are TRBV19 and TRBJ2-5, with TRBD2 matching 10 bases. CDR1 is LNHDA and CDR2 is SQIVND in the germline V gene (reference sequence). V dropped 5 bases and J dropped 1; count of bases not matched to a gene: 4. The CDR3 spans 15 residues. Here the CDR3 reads CASSRVAGGQETQYF. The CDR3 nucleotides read TGTGCCAGTAGTCGAGTAGCGGGGGGCCAAGAGACCCAGTACTTC.

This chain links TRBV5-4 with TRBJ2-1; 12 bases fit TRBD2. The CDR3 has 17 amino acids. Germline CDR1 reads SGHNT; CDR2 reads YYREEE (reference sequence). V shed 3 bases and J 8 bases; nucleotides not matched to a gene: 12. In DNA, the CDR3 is TGTGCCAGCAGCTCCCCCACAACTAGCGGGAGGTCTTATGAGCAGTTCTTC. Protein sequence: CASSSPTTSGRSYEQFF.

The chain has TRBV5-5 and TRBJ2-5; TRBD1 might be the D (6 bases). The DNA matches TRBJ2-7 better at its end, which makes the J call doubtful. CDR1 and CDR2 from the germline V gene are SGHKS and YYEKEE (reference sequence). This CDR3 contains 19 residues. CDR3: CASSLEGVRSTILSYEQYF. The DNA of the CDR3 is TGTGCCAGCAGCTTGGAGGGGGTCAGGTCGACGATTCTTTCCTACGAGCAGTACTTC.

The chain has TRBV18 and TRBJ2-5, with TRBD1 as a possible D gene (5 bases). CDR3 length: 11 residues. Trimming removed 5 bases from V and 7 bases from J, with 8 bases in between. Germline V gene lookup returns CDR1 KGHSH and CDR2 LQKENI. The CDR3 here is CASSSQGTQYF. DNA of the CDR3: TGTGCCAGCTCATCTCAGGGGACCCAGTACTTC.

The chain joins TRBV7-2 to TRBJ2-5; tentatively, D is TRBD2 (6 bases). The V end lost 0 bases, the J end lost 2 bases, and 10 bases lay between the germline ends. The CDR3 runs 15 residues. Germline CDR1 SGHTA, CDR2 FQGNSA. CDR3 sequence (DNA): TGTGCCAGCAGCTTAGCGAACGCGGGGCAAGAGACCCAGTACTTC. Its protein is CASSLANAGQETQYF.

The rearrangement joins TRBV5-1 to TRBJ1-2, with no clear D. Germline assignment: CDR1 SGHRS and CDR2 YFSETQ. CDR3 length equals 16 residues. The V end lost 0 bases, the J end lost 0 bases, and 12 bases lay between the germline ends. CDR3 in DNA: TGCGCCAGCAGCTTGGCGCAGCAGGCGACTAACTATGGCTACACCTTC. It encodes CASSLAQQATNYGYTF.

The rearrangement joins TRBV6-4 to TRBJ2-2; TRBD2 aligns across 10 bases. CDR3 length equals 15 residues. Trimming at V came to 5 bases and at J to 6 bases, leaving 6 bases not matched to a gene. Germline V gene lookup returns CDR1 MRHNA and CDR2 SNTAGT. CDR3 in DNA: TGTGCCAGCAGTATTTCTAGCGGGGGATCCGGGGAGCTGTTTTTT. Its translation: CASSISSGGSGELFF.

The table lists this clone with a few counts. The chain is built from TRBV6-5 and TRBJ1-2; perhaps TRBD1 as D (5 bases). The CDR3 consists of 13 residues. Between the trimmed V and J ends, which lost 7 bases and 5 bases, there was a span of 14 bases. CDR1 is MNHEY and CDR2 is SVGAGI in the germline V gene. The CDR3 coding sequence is TGTGCCAGCAAACGACAGTTCTCGTATGGCTACACCTTC. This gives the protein CASKRQFSYGYTF.

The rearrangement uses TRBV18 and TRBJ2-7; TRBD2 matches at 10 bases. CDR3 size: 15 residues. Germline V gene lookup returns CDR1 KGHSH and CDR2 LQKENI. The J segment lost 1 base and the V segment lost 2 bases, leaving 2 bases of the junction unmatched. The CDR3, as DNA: TGTGCCAGCTCACCAACTAGCGGGGAATCCTACGAGCAGTACTTC. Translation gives CASSPTSGESYEQYF.

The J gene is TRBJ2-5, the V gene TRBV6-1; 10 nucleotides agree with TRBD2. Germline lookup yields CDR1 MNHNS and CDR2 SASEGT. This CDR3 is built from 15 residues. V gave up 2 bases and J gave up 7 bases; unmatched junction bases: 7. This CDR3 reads CASSESTSGAGTQYF. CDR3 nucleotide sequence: TGTGCCAGCAGTGAATCCACTAGCGGGGCCGGGACCCAGTACTTC.

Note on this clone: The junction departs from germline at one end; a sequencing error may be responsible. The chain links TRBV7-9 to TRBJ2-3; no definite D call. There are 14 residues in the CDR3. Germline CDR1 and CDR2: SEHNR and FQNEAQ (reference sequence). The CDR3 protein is CVSSLAGSTDTQYF. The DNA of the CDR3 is TGTGTCAGCAGCTTAGCCGGGAGCACAGATACGCAGTATTTT.

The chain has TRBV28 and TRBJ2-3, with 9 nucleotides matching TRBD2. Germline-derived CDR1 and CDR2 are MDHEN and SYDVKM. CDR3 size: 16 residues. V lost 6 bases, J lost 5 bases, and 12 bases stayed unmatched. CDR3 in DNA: TGTGCCAGCAGCGCTCCCCGGCGGGGGGGCGAAGATACGCAGTATTTT. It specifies CASSAPRRGGEDTQYF.

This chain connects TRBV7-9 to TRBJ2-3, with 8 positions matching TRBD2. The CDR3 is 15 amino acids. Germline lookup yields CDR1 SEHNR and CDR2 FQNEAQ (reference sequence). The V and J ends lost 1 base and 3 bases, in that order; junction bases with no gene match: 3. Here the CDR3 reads CASSLGGGRTDTQYF. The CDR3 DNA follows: TGTGCCAGCAGCTTAGGAGGCGGGAGGACAGATACGCAGTATTTT. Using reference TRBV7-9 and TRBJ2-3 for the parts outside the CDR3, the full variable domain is DTGVSQNPRHKITKRGQNVTFRCDPISEHNRLYWYRQTLGQGPEFLTYFQNEAQLEKSRLLSDRFSAERPKGSFSTLEIQRTEQGDSAMYLCASSLGGGRTDTQYFGPGTRLTVL.

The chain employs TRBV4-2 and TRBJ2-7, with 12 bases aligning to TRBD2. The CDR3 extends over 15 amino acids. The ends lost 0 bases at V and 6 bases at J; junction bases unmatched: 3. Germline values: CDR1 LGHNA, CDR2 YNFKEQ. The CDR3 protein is CASSQDLAGGSEQYF. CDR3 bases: TGTGCCAGCAGCCAAGATCTAGCGGGGGGGTCCGAGCAGTACTTC.

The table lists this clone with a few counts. The CDR3 nucleotides are TGTGCCAGCAGCTTACTCCGGACATCGAACACTGAAGCTTTCTTT. It yields the protein CASSLLRTSNTEAFF. V usage is TRBV5-6 and J usage is TRBJ1-1; TRBD1 is a possible D gene (5 bases). Trimming shortened V by 2 bases and J by 1 base, and 12 bases separated the two germline ends. Germline V lookup: CDR1 SGHDT, CDR2 YYEEEE. The CDR3 is 15 amino acids.

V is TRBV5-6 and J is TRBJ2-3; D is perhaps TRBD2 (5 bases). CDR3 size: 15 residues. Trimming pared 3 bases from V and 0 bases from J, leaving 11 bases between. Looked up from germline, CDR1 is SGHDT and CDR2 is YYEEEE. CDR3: CASSSLSASTDTQYF. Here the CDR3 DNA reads TGTGCCAGCAGCTCCCTTAGCGCGAGCACAGATACGCAGTATTTT.

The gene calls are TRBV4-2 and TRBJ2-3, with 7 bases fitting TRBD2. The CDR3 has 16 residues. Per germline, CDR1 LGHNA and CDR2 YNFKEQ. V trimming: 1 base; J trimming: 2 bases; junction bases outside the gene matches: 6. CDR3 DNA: TGTGCCAGCAGCCAAGGGGGGGGGAGGGCCACAGATACGCAGTATTTT. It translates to CASSQGGGRATDTQYF.

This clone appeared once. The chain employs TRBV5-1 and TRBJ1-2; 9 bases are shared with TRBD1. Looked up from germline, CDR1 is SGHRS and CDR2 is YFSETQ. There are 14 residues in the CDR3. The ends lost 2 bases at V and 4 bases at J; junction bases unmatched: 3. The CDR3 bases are TGCGCCAGCAGCTTCGGGACAGGGACCTATGGCTACACCTTC. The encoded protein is CASSFGTGTYGYTF.

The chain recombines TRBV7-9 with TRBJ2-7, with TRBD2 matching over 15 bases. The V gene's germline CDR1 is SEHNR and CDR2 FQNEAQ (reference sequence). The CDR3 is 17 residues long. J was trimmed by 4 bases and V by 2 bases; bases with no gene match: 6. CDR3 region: CASSLPGLAGGRYEQYF. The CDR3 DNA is TGTGCCAGCAGCTTACCGGGACTAGCGGGGGGTCGGTACGAGCAGTACTTC.

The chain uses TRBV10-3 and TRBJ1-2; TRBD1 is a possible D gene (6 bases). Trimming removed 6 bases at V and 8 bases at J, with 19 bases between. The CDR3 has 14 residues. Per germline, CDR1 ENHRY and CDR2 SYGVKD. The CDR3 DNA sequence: TGTGCCATCAGAGCGGGGGGGCTAGCTATAGGCTACACCTTC. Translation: CAIRAGGLAIGYTF.